This TCR beta chain derives from a study of blood T cells in healthy people across ages (dated by TCRdb to about 2015). Background on the whole study: In model experiments, roughly one uniquely barcoded TCR beta cDNA molecule per two T cells was captured by template switching. For two donors (one aged 18 to 29 and one aged 80 or older), the study analyzed two additional independent replicas of 1 million unique cDNA reads from the same blood draw. To avoid experimental bias, donors of different ages were distributed randomly across sequencing lanes. The donors were split into four age groups: young (average around 15 years), middle-aged (about 40), aged (62) and long-lived (about 74). The study measured age-related changes in TCR beta repertoire diversity using deep sequencing normalized with unique cDNA molecular identifiers. Broad study findings and their caveats: Total diversity estimates from one million sequenced T cells were considered lower bounds and underestimates. As age increased, observed TCR beta diversity per million T cells dropped in a roughly linear way, and a significant reduction was already evident by age about 40. Compared with the aged group, the long-lived group had more naive CD4+ T cells, fewer expanded clones and increased TCR diversity, a pattern suggesting age selection. Observed TCR beta diversity correlated strongly with the percentage of naive T cells measured by flow cytometry. Because the CMV infection status of the donors was unknown, age-related changes in expanded clonotypes may potentially have been confounded. Since profiling was done on bulk unsorted PBMCs, naive and antigen-experienced compartments could not be conclusively compared.

The CDR3, cysteine through phenylalanine, is 15 amino acids long. The kept DNA is CDR3 alone, 45 bases in frame from the first base. According to the germline V gene, CDR1 reads MNHEY and CDR2 reads SVGAGI. The junction carries 11 bases between V and J, which are trimmed by 2 bases and 2 bases respectively. Systemically healthy Caucasian individuals from Russia, about 38 in total and aged roughly 6 to 100 years, were included as donors. About 10 milliliters of peripheral blood were collected from each donor into EDTA-treated Vacutainer tubes. Ficoll-Paque density-gradient centrifugation was used to isolate PBMCs, with at least 6.5 million per sample. Trizol reagent was used to extract total RNA from the PBMCs, yielding at least 5.5 micrograms per sample. For every donor, an aliquot of PBMCs went through flow cytometry to measure the percentages of naive CD45RAhigh/CD27high T cells. The receptor library was made with 5' RACE. Sequencing took place on an Illumina HiSeq 2500. A second PCR of roughly 7 to 11 cycles was performed with a sample-barcoded 5' primer and a J-beta primer mix. Each TCR beta cDNA molecule received a unique molecular identifier from a template-switch 5' adaptor carrying 12 random nucleotides. Each sample yielded at least 2.5 million CDR3-containing paired-end reads. The Mint cDNA synthesis kit, primed by a TRBC-specific oligonucleotide, was used to synthesize first-strand cDNA from all RNA. After uracil-DNA glycosylase treatment, a first 18-cycle PCR used universal primers M1SS and BC2_uni_R on all cDNA. The source study handled its data this way. Normalization of each sample was performed by random selection of 1 million high-quality reads, each carrying a distinct molecular identifier. Instead of being binned into consensus sequences, reads with shared molecular identifiers were discarded. MiTCR, set to a Q25 quality threshold and the strictest error-elimination algorithm, was used for CDR3 identification, clonotype clustering and error correction. A nonparametric unseen species model with Euler transformation was used to estimate lower-bound total TCR beta diversity. TCRdb cleaned the public reads at Q25 with fastp, built clones with MiXCR and kept in-frame beta chains. One record per CDR3 amino acid sequence lists the most common genes and DNA. TCRdb's processing, not the authors' own work, is the source of the V and J calls. The sample table lists about 1.4 million distinct CDR3 sequences, approximately 63% of them with a count of one. The top ten constitute 6.5% to 8% of the sample.

Worth noting for this clonotype: It lacks a known antigen. Base qualities are not recorded, but no much larger clone differs from it by a single base.

The TCR originated in a man younger than 30 in good health. The V gene is TRBV6-5 and the J gene is TRBJ2-3, with no D gene named confidently. Sequenced: blood. This receptor carries the CDR3 CASSYASLNTDTQYF. The nucleotides are TGTGCCAGCAGTTACGCTAGTCTTAACACAGATACGCAGTATTTT.